These 25 T cell receptor beta chains share one sample of origin, sequenced in a study of cytomegalovirus exposure and HLA in healthy donors. Method: immunoSEQ multiplex PCR; TCRdb's copy keeps in-frame clones and lacks some. The sample has some 340,000 clones; 87% are singletons. Sequencing was carried out using PBMCs. These receptors all come from a woman between 25 and 40 years old in good health and CMV-seropositive.

The rearrangement joins TRBV28 to TRBJ1-2, with 7 bases matching TRBD1. Germline CDR1 is MDHEN and CDR2 is SYDVKM. V lost 4 bases to trimming and J lost 8 bases; unmatched junction nucleotides: 10. CDR3 size: 14 residues. The CDR3 coding sequence is TGTGCCAGCAGTTCAAACTCTCGGACAGGAGGCTACACCTTC. Protein sequence: CASSSNSRTGGYTF.

The chain joins TRBV13 to TRBJ2-1; 11 bases are shared with TRBD2. Germline CDR1 reads PRHDT; CDR2 reads FYEKMQ (reference sequence). The ends lost 0 bases at V and 6 bases at J; junction bases unmatched: 4. The CDR3 has 16 residues. CDR3 sequence (DNA): TGTGCCAGCAGCTTAGGTTCTAGCGGGGGGACCAATGAGCAGTTCTTC. Translating it yields CASSLGSSGGTNEQFF.

This chain uses TRBV7-8 with TRBJ1-6; D gene uncertain. The V end was cut by 1 base, the J end by 7 bases, with 14 bases between. The CDR3 is 16 residues long. Germline assignment: CDR1 SGHVS and CDR2 FQNEAQ. The CDR3 sequence: CASSLGRSGRNSPLHF. The CDR3 nucleotides read TGTGCCAGCAGCTTAGGGAGGTCAGGCAGGAATTCACCCCTCCACTTT.

The chain links TRBV7-2 to TRBJ2-7; possibly TRBD2 for D (6 bases). The CDR3 contains 17 residues. The V gene's germline CDR1 is SGHTA and CDR2 FQGNSA. The germline V and J ends were trimmed by 3 bases and 0 bases, with 18 bases remaining between them. In DNA, the CDR3 is TGTGCCAGCAGCTTCGCCGGAGGGGCTAAAAGCTCCTACGAGCAGTACTTC. Its protein is CASSFAGGAKSSYEQYF.

The chain uses TRBV27 and TRBJ2-5; D is unresolved. Germline values: CDR1 MNHEY, CDR2 SMNVEV (reference sequence). Trimming took off 5 bases at V and 3 bases at J, with 10 bases between the two ends. The CDR3 runs to 13 residues. Here the CDR3 reads CASSPESKETQYF. The CDR3 DNA reads as TGTGCCAGCAGTCCTGAGTCAAAAGAGACCCAGTACTTC.

The J gene is TRBJ1-1, the V gene TRBV4-3; tentative D call: TRBD1 (5 bases). CDR1 is LGHNA and CDR2 is YSLEER in the germline V gene. There are 13 residues in the CDR3. Deletions cut 5 bases from V and 5 bases from J, with 12 bases between. This chain's CDR3 is CASSRDLGTEAFF. For the CDR3, the DNA is TGCGCCAGCAGCAGGGACCTAGGGACTGAAGCTTTCTTT.

V usage is TRBV2 and J usage is TRBJ2-5; 10 bases are a match to TRBD2. The V segment lost 6 bases and the J segment 1 base; nucleotides outside the gene matches: 8. The CDR3 contains 16 residues. Germline V CDR1 and CDR2: SNHLY, FYNNEI. The CDR3: CASSPWLAGAQETQYF. In DNA form, the CDR3 reads TGTGCCAGCAGCCCCTGGCTAGCGGGGGCCCAAGAGACCCAGTACTTC.

The chain combines TRBV5-4 with TRBJ2-2; D possibly corresponds to TRBD1 (5 bases). Trimming pared 0 bases from V and 4 bases from J, leaving 10 bases between. Germline CDR1 and CDR2: SGHNT and YYREEE (reference sequence). The CDR3 is 15 amino acids. The CDR3 coding sequence is TGTGCCAGCAGCTTGGAGGTGGGGCCCACCGGGGAGCTGTTTTTT. This codes for CASSLEVGPTGELFF.

Here the CDR3 reads CASSTYNEQFF. In nucleotides, the CDR3 is TGTGCCAGCAGCACTTATAATGAGCAGTTCTTC. V gene TRBV14 combines with J gene TRBJ2-1, with D unresolved. CDR3 length: 11 amino acids. CDR1 SGHDN and CDR2 FVKESK come from the germline V gene. Between the trimmed V and J ends, which lost 5 bases and 7 bases, there was a span of 6 bases.

V is TRBV29-1 and J is TRBJ2-7; TRBD1 matches 11 bases. The CDR3 spans 15 residues. Looked up from germline, CDR1 is SQVTM and CDR2 is ANQGSEA. The ends lost 6 bases at V and 2 bases at J; junction bases unmatched: 9. CDR3 region: CSVITGQGAPYEQYF. In DNA form, the CDR3 reads TGCAGCGTAATTACAGGACAGGGGGCCCCCTACGAGCAGTACTTC.

The V gene is TRBV11-3, the J gene TRBJ2-1; D unresolved. Germline assignment: CDR1 SGHNT and CDR2 YENEEA. The CDR3 contains 14 residues. Trimming took off 3 bases at V and 5 bases at J, with 11 bases between the two ends. The CDR3 is CASSLGPVNNEQFF. The CDR3 DNA follows: TGTGCCAGCAGCTTGGGCCCAGTTAACAATGAGCAGTTCTTC.

The gene calls are TRBV9 and TRBJ1-6, with D possibly matching TRBD1 (6 bases). Germline V gives CDR1 SGDLS, CDR2 YYNGEE. The germline V and J ends were trimmed by 0 bases and 5 bases, with 12 bases remaining between them. This CDR3 has 16 residues. The CDR3, as DNA: TGTGCCAGCAGCGTAGAGCCGGGACACGATAATTCACCCCTCCACTTT. Residues: CASSVEPGHDNSPLHF.

The chain links TRBV7-8 to TRBJ2-2; D remains unclear. V was clipped by 5 bases and J by 9 bases, with 7 bases between them. Germline CDR1 reads SGHVS; CDR2 reads FQNEAQ. This CDR3 is built from 11 residues. The CDR3 DNA follows: TGTGCCAGCAGCCCATACAGGGAGCTGTTTTTT. It codes for CASSPYRELFF.

This clone appeared a single time. The rearrangement joins TRBV5-4 to TRBJ2-3, with D unresolved. The germline gives CDR1 SGHNT, CDR2 YYREEE (reference sequence). V lost 3 bases and J 6 bases, leaving 8 bases between the germline ends. CDR3 length equals 12 residues. The DNA for the CDR3 is TGTGCCAGCAGCTATGGGTTCGATACGCAGTATTTT. As protein: CASSYGFDTQYF. The entire variable domain, with the rest obtained from reference TRBV5-4 and TRBJ2-3, is as follows: ETGVTQSPTHLIKTRGQQVTLRCSSQSGHNTVSWYQQALGQGPQFIFQYYREEENGRGNFPPRFSGLQFPNYSSELNVNALELDDSALYLCASSYGFDTQYFGPGTRLTVL.

The rearrangement links TRBV7-2 to TRBJ2-1; D not certain. V lost 3 bases to trimming and J lost 7 bases, with 19 bases between them. The germline V gene encodes CDR1 SGHTA and CDR2 FQGNSA. This CDR3 comprises 16 residues. The CDR3 DNA reads TGTGCCAGCAGCTTGGGTGGACCCCTTCTCCCGAATGAGCAGTTCTTC. It encodes CASSLGGPLLPNEQFF.

This clone came up a few times. The J gene is TRBJ1-2, the V gene TRBV7-6; 8 bases line up with TRBD1. The CDR3 totals 15 residues. Germline V gene sequence: CDR1 SGHVS, CDR2 FNYEAQ. The junction had 10 bases not matched to a gene; V was cut back by 2 bases and J by 8 bases. CDR3 residues: CASSLLTRGHQGYTF. DNA for the CDR3: TGTGCCAGCAGCTTATTAACCAGGGGGCATCAAGGCTACACCTTC.

The chain joins TRBV5-1 to TRBJ2-3; TRBD1 aligns across 8 bases. V lost 5 bases to trimming and J lost 6 bases; unmatched junction nucleotides: 8. Per the germline V gene, CDR1 is SGHRS and CDR2 is YFSETQ. The CDR3 spans 14 residues. The CDR3 spells CASSQGALRDTQYF. CDR3 DNA: TGCGCCAGCAGTCAGGGGGCCCTTCGGGATACGCAGTATTTT.

The chain carries TRBV4-3 and TRBJ2-2, with D perhaps being TRBD1 or TRBD2 (5 bases each). The CDR3 loop spans 17 amino acids. V shed 1 base and J shed 5 bases, with 17 bases lying between them. Germline CDR1 reads LGHNA; CDR2 reads YSLEER. Here the CDR3 DNA reads TGCGCCAGCAGCCAAGTGGCCGGGACGGCGGGTACCGGGGAGCTGTTTTTT. Residues: CASSQVAGTAGTGELFF.

The chain joins TRBV27 to TRBJ2-3; 10 positions agree with TRBD2. The CDR3 is made up of 16 amino acids. Per germline, CDR1 MNHEY and CDR2 SMNVEV (reference sequence). The ends lost 6 bases at V and 2 bases at J; junction bases unmatched: 8. The CDR3 bases are TGTGCCAGCAGATATCAAGCGGGGGGGCCCACAGATACGCAGTATTTT. It codes for CASRYQAGGPTDTQYF.

V and J are TRBV28 and TRBJ2-1, with TRBD2 identical over 11 bases. The CDR3 loop spans 15 amino acids. The V segment lost 5 bases and the J segment 7 bases; nucleotides outside the gene matches: 7. CDR1 and CDR2 from the germline V gene are MDHEN and SYDVKM. The CDR3 is CASSVPGLADNEQFF. The CDR3 region has the DNA TGTGCCAGCAGTGTTCCGGGACTAGCGGATAATGAGCAGTTCTTC.

For this clone: Other DNA sequences from this sample encode an identical CDR3 as well. The chain links TRBV19 to TRBJ2-7; tentative D call: TRBD2 (6 bases). CDR1 and CDR2 (germline): LNHDA, SQIVND (reference sequence). This CDR3 contains 15 residues. Trimming stripped 3 bases from V and 0 bases from J, with 12 bases between. This CDR3 reads CASSIGGGGSYEQYF. CDR3 DNA sequence: TGTGCCAGTAGTATTGGTGGGGGAGGCTCCTACGAGCAGTACTTC.

The V call is TRBV27, the J call TRBJ2-3; TRBD2 matches 13 bases. Germline V gives CDR1 MNHEY, CDR2 SMNVEV (reference sequence). The CDR3 is 15 amino acids. After removal of 6 bases from V and 4 bases from J, the junction contained 4 bases not matched to a gene. This chain's CDR3 is CASRRTSGGPDTQYF. The CDR3 DNA reads TGTGCCAGCAGGCGGACTAGCGGGGGCCCAGATACGCAGTATTTT.

The V gene is TRBV9, the J gene TRBJ1-2; possible D gene TRBD1, 6 bases. This CDR3 has 12 amino acids. Trimming cost V 3 bases and J 5 bases, with 8 bases left between them. Germline V gives CDR1 SGDLS, CDR2 YYNGEE. In DNA, the CDR3 is TGTGCCAGCAGCGGAGACAGGTATGGCTACACCTTC. This codes for CASSGDRYGYTF.

The chain joins TRBV28 to TRBJ1-2; D is uncertain. The CDR3 extends over 13 amino acids. Germline V gene sequence: CDR1 MDHEN, CDR2 SYDVKM. V gave up 3 bases and J gave up 7 bases, with 12 bases separating them. The CDR3 coding sequence is TGTGCCAGCAGTTTTTGGGAATTATTTGGCTACACCTTC. Its protein product is CASSFWELFGYTF.

This rearrangement joins TRBV6-5 to TRBJ1-1; possibly TRBD1 for D (6 bases). V shed 0 bases and J shed 4 bases, with 12 bases lying between them. The germline CDR1 and CDR2 sequences are MNHEY and SVGAGI. CDR3 length equals 15 residues. CDR3 amino acids: CASSYSDSVGTEAFF. The CDR3 nucleotides read TGTGCCAGCAGTTACTCGGACAGTGTGGGCACTGAAGCTTTCTTT.